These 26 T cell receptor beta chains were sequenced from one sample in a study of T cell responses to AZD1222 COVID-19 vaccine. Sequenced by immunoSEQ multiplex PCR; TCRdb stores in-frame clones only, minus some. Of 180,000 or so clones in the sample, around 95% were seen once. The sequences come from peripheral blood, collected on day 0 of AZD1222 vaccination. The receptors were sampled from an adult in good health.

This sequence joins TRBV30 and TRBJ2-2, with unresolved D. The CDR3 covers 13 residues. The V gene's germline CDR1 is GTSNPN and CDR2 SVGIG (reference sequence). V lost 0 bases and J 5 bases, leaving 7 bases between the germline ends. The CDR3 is CAWSVQGTGELFF. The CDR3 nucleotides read TGTGCCTGGAGTGTACAAGGGACCGGGGAGCTGTTTTTT.

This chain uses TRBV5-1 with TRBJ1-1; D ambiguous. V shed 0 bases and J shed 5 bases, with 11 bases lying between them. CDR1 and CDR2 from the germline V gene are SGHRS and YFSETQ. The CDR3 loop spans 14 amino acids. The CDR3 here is CASSLGSAVTEAFF. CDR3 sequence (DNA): TGCGCCAGCAGCTTGGGGTCCGCCGTTACTGAAGCTTTCTTT. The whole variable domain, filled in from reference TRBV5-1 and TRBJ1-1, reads KAGVTQTPRYLIKTRGQQVTLSCSPISGHRSVSWYQQTPGQGLQFLFEYFSETQRNKGNFPGRFSGRQFSNSRSEMNVSTLELGDSALYLCASSLGSAVTEAFFGQGTRLTVV.

DNA for the CDR3: TGTGCCAGCAGAAATACAAACACCGGGGAGCTGTTTTTT. Protein product: CASRNTNTGELFF. V is TRBV5-4 and J is TRBJ2-2, with D uncertain. Germline lookup yields CDR1 SGHNT and CDR2 YYREEE (reference sequence). V lost 5 bases, J lost 2 bases, and 7 bases lay in between. The CDR3 spans 13 residues.

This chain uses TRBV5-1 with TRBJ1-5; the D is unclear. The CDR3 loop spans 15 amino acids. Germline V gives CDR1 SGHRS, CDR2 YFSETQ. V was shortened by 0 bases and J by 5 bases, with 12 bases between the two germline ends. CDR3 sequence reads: CASSLDGSRDQPQHF. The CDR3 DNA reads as TGCGCCAGCAGCTTGGACGGCAGCCGAGATCAGCCCCAGCATTTT.

CDR3: CASRGEATNEKLFF. The CDR3 nucleotides are TGTGCCAGTAGGGGGGAAGCAACTAATGAAAAACTGTTTTTT. The V gene is TRBV19, the J gene TRBJ1-4, with TRBD1 as a possible D gene (5 bases). CDR1 LNHDA and CDR2 SQIVND come from the germline V gene (reference sequence). CDR3 length equals 14 residues. V lost 6 bases, J lost 0 bases, and 8 bases lay in between.

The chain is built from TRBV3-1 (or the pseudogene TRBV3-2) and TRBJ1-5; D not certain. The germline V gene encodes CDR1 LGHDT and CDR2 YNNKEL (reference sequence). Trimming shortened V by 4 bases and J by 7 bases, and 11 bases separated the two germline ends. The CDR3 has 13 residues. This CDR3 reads CASSLSIIQPQHF. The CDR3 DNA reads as TGTGCCAGCAGCCTGTCTATAATCCAGCCCCAGCATTTT.

As DNA, the CDR3 is TGCGCCAGCAGCTTGGAGGGACCCAATCAGCCCCAGCATTTT. This encodes CASSLEGPNQPQHF. This chain links TRBV5-1 with TRBJ1-5; possibly TRBD1 for D (5 bases). This CDR3 is built from 14 residues. Trimming pared 0 bases from V and 3 bases from J, leaving 7 bases between. Germline CDR1 is SGHRS and CDR2 is YFSETQ. The full variable domain, rest sourced from reference TRBV5-1 and TRBJ1-5, is KAGVTQTPRYLIKTRGQQVTLSCSPISGHRSVSWYQQTPGQGLQFLFEYFSETQRNKGNFPGRFSGRQFSNSRSEMNVSTLELGDSALYLCASSLEGPNQPQHFGDGTRLSIL.

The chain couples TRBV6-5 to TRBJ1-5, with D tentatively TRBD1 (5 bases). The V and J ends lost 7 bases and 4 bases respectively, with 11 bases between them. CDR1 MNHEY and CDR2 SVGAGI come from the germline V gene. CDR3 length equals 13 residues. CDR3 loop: CASMGLQNQPQHF. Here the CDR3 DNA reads TGTGCCAGCATGGGACTCCAAAATCAGCCCCAGCATTTT.

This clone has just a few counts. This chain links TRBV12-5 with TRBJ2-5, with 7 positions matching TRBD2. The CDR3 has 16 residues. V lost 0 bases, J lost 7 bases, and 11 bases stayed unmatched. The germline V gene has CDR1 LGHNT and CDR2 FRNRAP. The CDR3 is CASGLVGGNLMGTQYF. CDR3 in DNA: TGTGCTAGTGGTTTGGTCGGGGGGAATCTTATGGGGACCCAGTACTTC.

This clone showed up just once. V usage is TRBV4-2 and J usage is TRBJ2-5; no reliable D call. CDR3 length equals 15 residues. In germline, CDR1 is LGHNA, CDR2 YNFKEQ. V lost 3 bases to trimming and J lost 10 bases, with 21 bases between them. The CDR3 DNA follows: TGTGCCAGCAGCCACGGCAAGGGCACCGAATTCGACCAGTACTTC. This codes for CASSHGKGTEFDQYF.

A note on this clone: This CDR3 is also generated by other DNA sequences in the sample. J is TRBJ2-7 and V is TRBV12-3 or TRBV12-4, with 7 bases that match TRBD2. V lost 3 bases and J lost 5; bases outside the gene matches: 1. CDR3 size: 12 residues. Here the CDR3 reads CASSLGGNEQYF. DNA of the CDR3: TGTGCCAGCAGTTTGGGAGGGAACGAGCAGTACTTC.

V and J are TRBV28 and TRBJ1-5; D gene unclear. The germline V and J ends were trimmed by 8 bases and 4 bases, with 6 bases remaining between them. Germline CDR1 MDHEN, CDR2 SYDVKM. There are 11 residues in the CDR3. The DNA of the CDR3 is TGTGCCAGCGCCGAGAATCAGCCCCAGCATTTT. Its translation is CASAENQPQHF.

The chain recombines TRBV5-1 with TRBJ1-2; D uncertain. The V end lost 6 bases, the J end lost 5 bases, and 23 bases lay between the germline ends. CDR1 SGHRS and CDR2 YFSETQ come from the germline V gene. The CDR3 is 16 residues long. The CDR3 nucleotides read TGCGCCAGCAACCCATTCTCAGGTGCCCCTACGTATGGCTACACCTTC. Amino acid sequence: CASNPFSGAPTYGYTF.

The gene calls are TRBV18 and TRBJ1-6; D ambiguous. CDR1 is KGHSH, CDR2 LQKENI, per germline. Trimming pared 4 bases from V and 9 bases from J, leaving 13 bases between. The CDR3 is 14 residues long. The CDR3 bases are TGTGCCAGCTCACTGAGTCCTACGCCTTCACCCCTCCACTTT. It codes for CASSLSPTPSPLHF.

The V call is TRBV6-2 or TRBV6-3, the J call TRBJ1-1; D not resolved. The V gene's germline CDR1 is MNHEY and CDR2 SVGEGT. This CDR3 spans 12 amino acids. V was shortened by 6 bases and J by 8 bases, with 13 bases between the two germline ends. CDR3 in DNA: TGTGCCAGCAGCCCCCGGCCCCAAGAAGCTTTCTTT. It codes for CASSPRPQEAFF.

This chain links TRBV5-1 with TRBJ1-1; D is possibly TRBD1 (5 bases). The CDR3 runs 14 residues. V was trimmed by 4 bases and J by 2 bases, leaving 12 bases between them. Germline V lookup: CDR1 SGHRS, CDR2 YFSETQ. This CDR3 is CASSRDGPNTEAFF. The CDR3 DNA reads TGCGCCAGCAGCCGGGACGGCCCAAACACTGAAGCTTTCTTT.

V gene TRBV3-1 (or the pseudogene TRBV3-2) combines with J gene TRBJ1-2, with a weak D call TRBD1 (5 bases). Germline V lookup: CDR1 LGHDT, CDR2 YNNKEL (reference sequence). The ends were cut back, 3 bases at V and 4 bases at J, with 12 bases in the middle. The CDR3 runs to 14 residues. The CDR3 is CASSQVGQGYGYTF. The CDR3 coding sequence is TGTGCCAGCAGCCAGGTGGGGCAGGGCTATGGCTACACCTTC.

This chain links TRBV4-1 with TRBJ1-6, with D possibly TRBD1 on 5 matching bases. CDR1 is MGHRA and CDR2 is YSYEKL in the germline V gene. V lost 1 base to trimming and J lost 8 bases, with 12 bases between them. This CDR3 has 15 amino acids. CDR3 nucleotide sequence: TGCGCCAGCAGCCAAGCGCAGGGTTGGGATTCACCCCTCCACTTT. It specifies CASSQAQGWDSPLHF.

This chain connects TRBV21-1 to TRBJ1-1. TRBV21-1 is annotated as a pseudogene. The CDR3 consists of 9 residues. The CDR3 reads CASEGEAFF. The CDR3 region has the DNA TGTGCCAGCGAGGGTGAAGCTTTCTTT.

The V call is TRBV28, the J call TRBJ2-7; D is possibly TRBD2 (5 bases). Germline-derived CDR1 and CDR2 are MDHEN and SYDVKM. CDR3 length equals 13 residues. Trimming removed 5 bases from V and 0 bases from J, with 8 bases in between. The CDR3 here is CASSSGSSYEQYF. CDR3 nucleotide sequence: TGTGCCAGCAGTAGCGGAAGCTCCTACGAGCAGTACTTC.

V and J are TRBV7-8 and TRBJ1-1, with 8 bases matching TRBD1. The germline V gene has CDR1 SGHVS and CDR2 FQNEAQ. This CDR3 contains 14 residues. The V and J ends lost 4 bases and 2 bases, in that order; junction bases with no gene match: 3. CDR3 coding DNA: TGTGCCAGCAGCTCTGGACAGGGAAACACTGAAGCTTTCTTT. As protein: CASSSGQGNTEAFF.

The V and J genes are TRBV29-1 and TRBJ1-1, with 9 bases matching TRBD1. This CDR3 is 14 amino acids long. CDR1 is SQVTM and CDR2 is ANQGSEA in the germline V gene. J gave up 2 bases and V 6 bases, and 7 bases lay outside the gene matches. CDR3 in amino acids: CSVGTGGRNTEAFF. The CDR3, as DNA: TGCAGCGTAGGAACAGGGGGCCGTAACACTGAAGCTTTCTTT.

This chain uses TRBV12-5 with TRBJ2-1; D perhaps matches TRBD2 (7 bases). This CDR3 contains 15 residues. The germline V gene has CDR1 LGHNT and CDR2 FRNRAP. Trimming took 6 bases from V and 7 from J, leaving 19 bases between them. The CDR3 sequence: CASGSSGGGSNEQFF. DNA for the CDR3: TGTGCTAGTGGCTCTAGCGGAGGGGGGTCTAATGAGCAGTTCTTC.

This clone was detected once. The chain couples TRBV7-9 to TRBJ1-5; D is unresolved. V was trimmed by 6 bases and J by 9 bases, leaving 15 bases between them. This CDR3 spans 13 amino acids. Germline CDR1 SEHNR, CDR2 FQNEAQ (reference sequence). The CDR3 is CASSQVSDPPQHF. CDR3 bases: TGTGCCAGCAGTCAAGTGTCAGATCCGCCCCAGCATTTT.

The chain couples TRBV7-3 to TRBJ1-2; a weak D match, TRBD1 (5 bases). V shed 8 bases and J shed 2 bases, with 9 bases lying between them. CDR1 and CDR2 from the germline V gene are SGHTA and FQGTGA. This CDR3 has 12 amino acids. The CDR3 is CASSDRNYGYTF. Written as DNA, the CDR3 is TGTGCCAGCTCTGACAGAAACTATGGCTACACCTTC.

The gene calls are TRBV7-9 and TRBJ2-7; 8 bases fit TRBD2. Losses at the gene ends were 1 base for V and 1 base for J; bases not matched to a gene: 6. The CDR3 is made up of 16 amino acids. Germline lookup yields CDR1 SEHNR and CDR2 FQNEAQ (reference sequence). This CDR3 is CASSLDERGISYEQYF. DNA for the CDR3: TGTGCCAGCAGCTTAGACGAGCGGGGGATATCCTACGAGCAGTACTTC.